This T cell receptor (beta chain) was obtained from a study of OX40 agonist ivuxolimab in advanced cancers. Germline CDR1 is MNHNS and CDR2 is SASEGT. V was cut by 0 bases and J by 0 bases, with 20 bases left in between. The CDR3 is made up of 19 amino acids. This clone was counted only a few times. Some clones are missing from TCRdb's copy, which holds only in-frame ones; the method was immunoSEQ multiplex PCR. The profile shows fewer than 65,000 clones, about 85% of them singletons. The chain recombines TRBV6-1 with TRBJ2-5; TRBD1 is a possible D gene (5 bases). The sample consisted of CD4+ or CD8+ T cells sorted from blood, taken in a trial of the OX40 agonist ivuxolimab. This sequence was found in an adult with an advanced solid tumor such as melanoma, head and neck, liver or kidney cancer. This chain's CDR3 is CASSEAPFRIDRHQETQYF. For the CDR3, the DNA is TGTGCCAGCAGTGAAGCCCCATTTCGGATAGACAGACACCAAGAGACCCAGTACTTC.